These 25 T cell receptor beta chains were sequenced from one sample in a study of cytomegalovirus exposure and HLA in healthy donors. 13 Jbeta primers and 60 Vbeta primers were used for the PCR. Assay: immunoSEQ multiplex PCR; the TCRdb copy retains only in-frame clones and omits some. The table shows 190,000 or so clones, with 82% occurring only once. Material for sequencing was PBMCs. The receptors shown here come from a boy younger than 10 in good health and CMV-seronegative.

V is TRBV9 and J is TRBJ2-7, with 10 bases fitting TRBD1. Looked up from germline, CDR1 is SGDLS and CDR2 is YYNGEE. The V gene end was trimmed by 4 bases and the J gene end by 10 bases; junction bases not matched to a gene: 11. CDR3 length equals 14 residues. The CDR3 bases are TGTGCCAGCAGCCCCTCGGGACAGGGGACCCATCAGTACTTC. It is translated as CASSPSGQGTHQYF.

The rearrangement links TRBV30 to TRBJ2-3, with 9 bases fitting TRBD1. The CDR3 totals 12 residues. J gave up 11 bases and V 0 bases, and 3 bases lay outside the gene matches. Per the germline V gene, CDR1 is GTSNPN and CDR2 is SVGIG (reference sequence). CDR3 protein: CAWSVDRGVQYF. The DNA for the CDR3 is TGTGCCTGGAGTGTGGACAGGGGTGTGCAGTATTTT.

The chain has TRBV7-9 and TRBJ1-4; D not certain. The CDR3 loop spans 14 amino acids. Germline CDR1 is SEHNR and CDR2 is FQNEAQ (reference sequence). V gave up 0 bases and J gave up 4 bases, with 6 bases separating them. The CDR3 loop is CASSLASSNEKLFF. The CDR3 bases are TGTGCCAGCAGCTTAGCGTCCAGTAATGAAAAACTGTTTTTT. The variable domain in full, completed from reference TRBV7-9 and TRBJ1-4, reads DTGVSQNPRHKITKRGQNVTFRCDPISEHNRLYWYRQTLGQGPEFLTYFQNEAQLEKSRLLSDRFSAERPKGSFSTLEIQRTEQGDSAMYLCASSLASSNEKLFFGSGTQLSVL.

V gene TRBV18 combines with J gene TRBJ1-2; tentative D call: TRBD1 (6 bases). Between the trimmed V and J ends, which lost 1 base and 0 bases, there was a span of 12 bases. Germline loops: CDR1 KGHSH, CDR2 LQKENI. The CDR3 sequence is 16 residues long. Written as DNA, the CDR3 is TGTGCCAGCTCACCACTAGGACAGCCTCCTAACTATGGCTACACCTTC. As protein: CASSPLGQPPNYGYTF.

As DNA, the CDR3 is TGTGCCACCAGCAGTGAACTAAATAATTCACCCCTCCACTTT. Its translation: CATSSELNNSPLHF. This chain joins TRBV15 and TRBJ1-6; no firm D call. Germline-derived CDR1 and CDR2 are LNHNV and YYDKDF (reference sequence). The CDR3 is made up of 14 amino acids. V lost 3 bases and J lost 5, with 8 bases in between.

This chain uses TRBV2 with TRBJ2-1; the match to TRBD1 covers 7 bases. CDR1 and CDR2 from the germline V gene are SNHLY and FYNNEI. CDR3 length: 14 residues. The V gene end was trimmed by 1 base and the J gene end by 9 bases; junction bases not matched to a gene: 6. The CDR3 coding sequence is TGTGCCAGCAGTGAAGACAGGGGATGGAGTGAGCAGTTCTTC. It codes for CASSEDRGWSEQFF.

The V gene is TRBV9, the J gene TRBJ2-2; 9 nucleotides line up with TRBD1. Unmatched junction bases numbered 6, after V lost 5 bases and J lost 7 bases. In germline, CDR1 is SGDLS, CDR2 YYNGEE. The CDR3 loop spans 14 amino acids. The CDR3 coding sequence is TGTGCCAGCAGGATCGGGACAGGGATCGGGGAGCTGTTTTTT. Its protein is CASRIGTGIGELFF.

This chain joins TRBV7-8 and TRBJ1-1, with 7 bases identical to TRBD1. Germline CDR1 reads SGHVS; CDR2 reads FQNEAQ. The V gene end was trimmed by 3 bases and the J gene end by 1 base; junction bases not matched to a gene: 5. The CDR3 has 15 amino acids. CDR3 protein: CASSFDRVKNTEAFF. The CDR3 bases are TGTGCCAGCAGCTTTGACAGGGTTAAGAACACTGAAGCTTTCTTT.

V is TRBV5-4 and J is TRBJ2-3; 11 bases line up with TRBD2. Germline CDR1 SGHNT, CDR2 YYREEE (reference sequence). Trimming cost V 7 bases and J 2 bases; bases outside gene matches: 9. The CDR3 covers 16 residues. The CDR3 reads CASSPPTSGVTDTQYF. CDR3 sequence (DNA): TGTGCCAGCTCCCCCCCGACTAGCGGGGTCACAGATACGCAGTATTTT.

In DNA, the CDR3 is TGTGCCAGCAGCTTGGGAGGTCTGAACACTGAAGCTTTCTTT. Its translation is CASSLGGLNTEAFF. The rearrangement joins TRBV5-4 to TRBJ1-1; D uncertain. Germline CDR1 is SGHNT and CDR2 is YYREEE (reference sequence). The CDR3 consists of 14 residues. V shed 0 bases and J shed 0 bases, with 6 bases lying between them.

This clone was seen a few times. The chain has TRBV6-6 and TRBJ2-4; D may be TRBD2 (5 bases). V lost 3 bases and J 4 bases, leaving 10 bases between the germline ends. This CDR3 comprises 14 residues. Germline V gene data show CDR1 as MNHNY and CDR2 as SVGAGI (reference sequence). The CDR3 is CASSYAGNKNIQYF. In nucleotides, the CDR3 is TGTGCCAGCAGTTATGCCGGGAATAAAAACATTCAGTACTTC.

This clone was counted a few times. The V gene is TRBV29-1, the J gene TRBJ1-1; possibly TRBD1 for D (5 bases). Trimming stripped 3 bases from V and 5 bases from J, with 10 bases between. Germline values: CDR1 SQVTM, CDR2 ANQGSEA. The CDR3 is made up of 12 amino acids. The CDR3: CSVETAQTEAFF. The DNA for the CDR3 is TGCAGCGTTGAGACAGCCCAAACTGAAGCTTTCTTT. Filled out from reference TRBV29-1 and TRBJ1-1, the complete variable domain reads SAVISQKPSRDICQRGTSLTIQCQVDSQVTMMFWYRQQPGQSLTLIATANQGSEATYESGFVIDKFPISRPNLTFSTLTVSNMSPEDSSIYLCSVETAQTEAFFGQGTRLTVV.

This clone was seen once. The chain joins TRBV7-2 to TRBJ1-2; D ambiguous. Germline loops: CDR1 SGHTA, CDR2 FQGNSA. The CDR3 has 14 amino acids. The ends were cut back, 5 bases at V and 2 bases at J, with 12 bases in the middle. The DNA of the CDR3 is TGTGCCAGCAGCCTCGGACTGATAAACTATGGCTACACCTTC. Amino acids: CASSLGLINYGYTF.

This clone turned up a few times. The rearrangement links TRBV19 to TRBJ2-3; 10 bases are a match to TRBD1. The V gene end was trimmed by 3 bases and the J gene end by 2 bases; junction bases not matched to a gene: 5. This CDR3 comprises 16 residues. In germline, CDR1 is LNHDA, CDR2 SQIVND (reference sequence). In nucleotides, the CDR3 is TGTGCCAGTAGTATCGGGACAGGGGCTACCACAGATACGCAGTATTTT. Protein sequence: CASSIGTGATTDTQYF. The whole variable domain, remainder taken from reference TRBV19 and TRBJ2-3, is DGGITQSPKYLFRKEGQNVTLSCEQNLNHDAMYWYRQDPGQGLRLIYYSQIVNDFQKGDIAEGYSVSREKKESFPLTVTSAQKNPTAFYLCASSIGTGATTDTQYFGPGTRLTVL.

This chain connects TRBV5-1 to TRBJ2-1; 7 bases agree with TRBD1. CDR3 length equals 15 residues. CDR1 is SGHRS, CDR2 YFSETQ, per germline. After removal of 0 bases from V and 3 bases from J, the junction contained 3 bases not matched to a gene. The CDR3 bases are TGCGCCAGCAGCTTGGGGGGACAGAACTACAATGAGCAGTTCTTC. Protein product: CASSLGGQNYNEQFF.

The chain is built from TRBV4-3 and TRBJ2-7; D is possibly TRBD1 (6 bases). Between the trimmed V and J ends, which lost 1 base and 3 bases, there was a span of 13 bases. Germline CDR1 reads LGHNA; CDR2 reads YSLEER. The CDR3 runs 15 residues. The CDR3 sequence is CASSQGPETGYEQYF. The CDR3 DNA reads as TGCGCCAGCAGCCAAGGCCCTGAGACAGGCTACGAGCAGTACTTC.

The J gene is TRBJ1-5, the V gene TRBV7-9, with D possibly matching TRBD1 (5 bases). CDR1 is SEHNR, CDR2 FQNEAQ, per germline (reference sequence). V was clipped by 4 bases and J by 7 bases, with 8 bases between them. CDR3 length: 12 residues. CDR3 region: CASSSTGQPQHF. Here the CDR3 DNA reads TGTGCCAGCAGCTCAACAGGACAGCCCCAGCATTTT. Complete variable domain (other parts from reference TRBV7-9 and TRBJ1-5): DTGVSQNPRHKITKRGQNVTFRCDPISEHNRLYWYRQTLGQGPEFLTYFQNEAQLEKSRLLSDRFSAERPKGSFSTLEIQRTEQGDSAMYLCASSSTGQPQHFGDGTRLSIL.

This clone was seen only once. V is TRBV4-2 and J is TRBJ2-7; D is unclear. This CDR3 has 15 amino acids. V was pared by 1 base and J by 0 bases, with 10 bases between. The germline V gene encodes CDR1 LGHNA and CDR2 YNFKEQ. CDR3 bases: TGTGCCAGCAGCCAAGGAAGCGTCCCCTCCTACGAGCAGTACTTC. Protein: CASSQGSVPSYEQYF.

This chain uses TRBV15 with TRBJ2-7, with TRBD2 matching 8 bases. This CDR3 has 16 residues. Germline CDR1 and CDR2: LNHNV and YYDKDF (reference sequence). Trimming at V came to 2 bases and at J to 2 bases, leaving 8 bases not matched to a gene. The CDR3 DNA sequence: TGTGCCACCAGCAGAAATAGCGGGGCCCAGCCCTACGAGCAGTACTTC. Translated: CATSRNSGAQPYEQYF. Using reference TRBV15 and TRBJ2-7 for the parts outside the CDR3, the full variable domain is DAMVIQNPRYQVTQFGKPVTLSCSQTLNHNVMYWYQQKSSQAPKLLFHYYDKDFNNEADTPDNFQSRRPNTSFCFLDIRSPGLGDTAMYLCATSRNSGAQPYEQYFGPGTRLTVT.

The genes are TRBV11-2 and TRBJ2-7; TRBD2 matches 7 bases. V was pared by 7 bases and J by 4 bases, with 19 bases of the junction left unmatched. CDR3 length equals 17 residues. Germline V gene sequence: CDR1 SGHAT, CDR2 FQNNGV. The DNA for the CDR3 is TGTGCCAGCAACCCTGGGGGGGGATATAGGAGTGGGTACGAGCAGTACTTC. Protein: CASNPGGGYRSGYEQYF.

CDR3 in DNA: TGTGCCAGCAGTCCCGCAGCGGGGGTAAGGAATCAGCCCCAGCATTTT. Translation: CASSPAAGVRNQPQHF. V is TRBV27 and J is TRBJ1-5, with TRBD1 as a possible D gene (5 bases). The germline V and J ends were trimmed by 5 bases and 4 bases, with 18 bases remaining between them. Per germline, CDR1 MNHEY and CDR2 SMNVEV (reference sequence). CDR3 length: 16 residues.

This clone showed up just a few times. The chain links TRBV7-9 to TRBJ1-2; D may be TRBD1 (5 bases). In germline, CDR1 is SEHNR, CDR2 FQNEAQ (reference sequence). The CDR3 has 14 amino acids. V was shortened by 4 bases and J by 2 bases, with 11 bases between the two germline ends. Here the CDR3 DNA reads TGTGCCAGCAGCTCCTCGACAGAAAACTATGGCTACACCTTC. Encoded protein: CASSSSTENYGYTF. Using reference TRBV7-9 and TRBJ1-2 for the parts outside the CDR3, the full variable domain is DTGVSQNPRHKITKRGQNVTFRCDPISEHNRLYWYRQTLGQGPEFLTYFQNEAQLEKSRLLSDRFSAERPKGSFSTLEIQRTEQGDSAMYLCASSSSTENYGYTFGSGTRLTVV.

The rearrangement joins TRBV4-2 to TRBJ1-1; 9 bases map to TRBD1. V was pared by 4 bases and J by 7 bases, with 16 bases of the junction left unmatched. This CDR3 has 17 amino acids. CDR1 and CDR2 (germline): LGHNA, YNFKEQ. Here the CDR3 reads CASSLGTGFFHVGEAFF. The CDR3 coding sequence is TGTGCCAGCAGCCTCGGGACAGGGTTTTTTCATGTAGGTGAAGCTTTCTTT.

This chain joins TRBV10-3 and TRBJ1-1; possibly TRBD1 for D (6 bases). This CDR3 comprises 16 residues. Germline V CDR1 and CDR2: ENHRY, SYGVKD. The V end lost 2 bases, the J end lost 1 base, and 14 bases lay between the germline ends. This CDR3 is CAISEPYRDQNTEAFF. The CDR3 DNA reads TGTGCCATCAGTGAGCCCTACAGGGACCAGAACACTGAAGCTTTCTTT.

The V and J genes are TRBV27 and TRBJ1-1; D call uncertain. Germline lookup yields CDR1 MNHEY and CDR2 SMNVEV (reference sequence). V lost 2 bases and J lost 1, with 8 bases in between. This CDR3 region has 14 residues. The CDR3 DNA reads as TGTGCCAGCAGTTTAAGGCGACAGAACACTGAAGCTTTCTTT. Protein sequence: CASSLRRQNTEAFF.